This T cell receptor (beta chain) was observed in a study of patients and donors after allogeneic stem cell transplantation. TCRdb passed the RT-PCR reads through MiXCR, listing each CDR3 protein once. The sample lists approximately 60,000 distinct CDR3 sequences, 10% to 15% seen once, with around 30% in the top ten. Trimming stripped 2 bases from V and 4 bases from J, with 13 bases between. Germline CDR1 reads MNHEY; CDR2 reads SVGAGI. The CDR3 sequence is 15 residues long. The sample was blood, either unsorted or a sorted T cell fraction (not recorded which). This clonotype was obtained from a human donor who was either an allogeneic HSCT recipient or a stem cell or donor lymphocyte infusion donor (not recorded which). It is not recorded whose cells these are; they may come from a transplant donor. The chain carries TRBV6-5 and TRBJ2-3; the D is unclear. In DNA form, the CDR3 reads TGTGCCAGCAGTTACGCCAATAAGGCGGCAGATACGCAGTATTTT. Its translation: CASSYANKAADTQYF.